Listed here are 23 T cell receptor beta chains from one sample, sequenced in a study of neurological immune-mediated disorders. TCRdb called the 5' RACE reads again in MiXCR, with one record for every CDR3 protein. The sample carries about 59,000 distinct CDR3 sequences, under 4.5% recorded once. Sequences were obtained from PBMCs. The source is a woman in her twenties or thirties with multiple sclerosis.

This clonotype was detected ten times or more. The chain recombines TRBV20-1 with TRBJ2-7; D is possibly TRBD1 or TRBD2 (5 bases each). V was cut by 6 bases and J by 5 bases, with 17 bases left in between. The CDR3 totals 13 residues. CDR1 and CDR2 (germline): DFQATT, SNEGSKA (reference sequence). This chain's CDR3 is CSAPPAGTDEQYF. The CDR3 bases are TGCAGTGCCCCCCCCGCAGGGACGGACGAGCAGTACTTC.

This clonotype came up many times. This chain links TRBV2 with TRBJ2-7; unclear D gene. V shed 4 bases and J shed 2 bases, with 6 bases lying between them. Germline V gene data show CDR1 as SNHLY and CDR2 as FYNNEI. There are 12 residues in the CDR3. The CDR3: CASSVSPYEQYF. CDR3 bases: TGTGCCAGCAGTGTGTCCCCCTACGAGCAGTACTTC. Looking up the rest from reference TRBV2 and TRBJ2-7 gives the full variable domain: EPEVTQTPSHQVTQMGQEVILRCVPISNHLYFYWYRQILGQKVEFLVSFYNNEISEKSEIFDDQFSVERPDGSNFTLKIRSTKLEDSAMYFCASSVSPYEQYFGPGTRLTVT.

This clonotype was seen repeatedly, ten times or more. V is TRBV5-1 and J is TRBJ2-5, with D possibly called TRBD1 or TRBD2 (5 bases each). The CDR3 loop spans 14 amino acids. Trimming stripped 2 bases from V and 0 bases from J, with 8 bases between. The V gene's germline CDR1 is SGHRS and CDR2 YFSETQ. In DNA form, the CDR3 reads TGCGCCAGCAGCTTTTTGGGGGACCAAGAGACCCAGTACTTC. Its translation is CASSFLGDQETQYF.

This clonotype was found many times. This rearrangement joins TRBV7-2 to TRBJ2-7; 10 nucleotides line up with TRBD1. The CDR3 is 13 amino acids. Germline values: CDR1 SGHTA, CDR2 FQGNSA. Germline trimming cut 4 bases from V and 6 bases from J; bases unmatched to any gene: 3. This CDR3 is CASSWTGGSEQYF. CDR3 nucleotide sequence: TGTGCCAGCAGCTGGACAGGGGGTAGCGAGCAGTACTTC.

This clonotype showed up many times. The chain couples TRBV20-1 to TRBJ2-1, with unresolved D. Germline CDR1 DFQATT, CDR2 SNEGSKA (reference sequence). V lost 1 base and J lost 4, with 5 bases in between. CDR3 length: 12 amino acids. The CDR3: CSARVGYNEQFF. The CDR3 nucleotides are TGCAGTGCTAGAGTAGGGTACAATGAGCAGTTCTTC.

In this sample, this clonotype turned up many times. This sequence joins TRBV14 and TRBJ1-6; weak D call: TRBD1 (6 bases). The CDR3 contains 15 residues. Germline-derived CDR1 and CDR2 are SGHDN and FVKESK. V lost 1 base and J lost 7, with 11 bases in between. The CDR3 reads CASSQGTARNSPLHF. Written as DNA, the CDR3 is TGTGCCAGCAGCCAAGGGACAGCGAGAAATTCACCCCTCCACTTT.

This clonotype was observed a few times. In DNA form, the CDR3 reads TGTGCCAGCGAACCCCGGCAGACAGGGGTACCATATGGCTACACCTTC. Its protein product is CASEPRQTGVPYGYTF. The chain couples TRBV12-3 or TRBV12-4 to TRBJ1-2; TRBD1 agrees at 8 bases. CDR3 length equals 16 residues. J gave up 5 bases and V 8 bases, and 16 bases lay outside the gene matches.

This clonotype was found a few times. V gene TRBV14 combines with J gene TRBJ2-2; D gene ambiguous. V lost 6 bases and J 6 bases, leaving 11 bases between the germline ends. Germline assignment: CDR1 SGHDN and CDR2 FVKESK. The CDR3 covers 13 residues. The DNA of the CDR3 is TGTGCCAGCAGTTCAAGAAGGGCCGGGGAGCTGTTTTTT. Translated, it gives CASSSRRAGELFF.

The rearrangement uses TRBV5-1 and TRBJ1-4, with a possible D match to TRBD1 (6 bases). Germline V gene lookup returns CDR1 SGHRS and CDR2 YFSETQ. The CDR3 spans 14 residues. V was trimmed by 3 bases and J by 5 bases, leaving 11 bases between them. Written as DNA, the CDR3 is TGCGCCAGCAGCTCCAGGGGAACAAATGAAAAACTGTTTTTT. Amino acid sequence: CASSSRGTNEKLFF.

This clonotype occurred many times. The V call is TRBV14, the J call TRBJ2-5; TRBD2 matches 8 bases. This CDR3 spans 17 amino acids. Germline loops: CDR1 SGHDN, CDR2 FVKESK. Losses at the gene ends were 3 bases for V and 5 bases for J; bases not matched to a gene: 14. CDR3 sequence (DNA): TGTGCCAGCAGCCACAGTGAACTAGCGGCCAGGAAGGAGACCCAGTACTTC. This codes for CASSHSELAARKETQYF.

Ten or more counts support this clonotype. The chain recombines TRBV27 with TRBJ2-5; 7 nucleotides match TRBD1. The V gene end was trimmed by 5 bases and the J gene end by 0 bases; junction bases not matched to a gene: 12. The CDR3 is 17 residues long. CDR1 MNHEY and CDR2 SMNVEV come from the germline V gene (reference sequence). Written as DNA, the CDR3 is TGTGCCAGCAGTCCGACGACTGTGACAGGGTACCAAGAGACCCAGTACTTC. Its protein is CASSPTTVTGYQETQYF.

This clonotype has ten or more counts. The chain has TRBV12-3 or TRBV12-4 and TRBJ2-7; 9 nucleotides match TRBD2. The CDR3 has 13 residues. V lost 8 bases and J lost 0; bases outside the gene matches: 2. DNA for the CDR3: TGTGCCAGCGGACTAGCGAGCTCCTACGAGCAGTACTTC. Residues: CASGLASSYEQYF.

Ten or more counts support this clonotype. The chain joins TRBV7-2 to TRBJ2-3; TRBD2 matches at 8 bases. V lost 5 bases and J lost 2; bases outside the gene matches: 6. In germline, CDR1 is SGHTA, CDR2 FQGNSA. CDR3 length: 15 residues. The CDR3 reads CASSQRERDTDTQYF. The CDR3 DNA is TGTGCCAGCAGCCAGCGGGAGAGGGACACAGATACGCAGTATTTT. Complete variable domain (other parts from reference TRBV7-2 and TRBJ2-3): GAGVSQSPSNKVTEKGKDVELRCDPISGHTALYWYRQSLGQGLEFLIYFQGNSAPDKSGLPSDRFSAERTGGSVSTLTIQRTQQEDSAVYLCASSQRERDTDTQYFGPGTRLTVL.

This clonotype came up many times. The chain employs TRBV5-1 and TRBJ2-7; the match to TRBD1 covers 11 bases. The V gene end was trimmed by 4 bases and the J gene end by 6 bases; junction bases not matched to a gene: 3. This CDR3 contains 13 residues. CDR1 is SGHRS, CDR2 YFSETQ, per germline. CDR3 sequence: CASSRGTGGEQYF. The CDR3 DNA sequence: TGCGCCAGCAGCCGAGGGACAGGGGGCGAGCAGTACTTC.

This clonotype was picked up many times. The chain combines TRBV5-1 with TRBJ1-1, with D perhaps matching TRBD1 (6 bases). The CDR3 runs 17 residues. V lost 2 bases and J lost 4, with 21 bases in between. Germline values: CDR1 SGHRS, CDR2 YFSETQ. The CDR3 DNA reads as TGCGCCAGCAGCTTTGTGGGGGGCAGCGGGTATCGCACTGAAGCTTTCTTT. This encodes CASSFVGGSGYRTEAFF.

In its sample, this clonotype was seen many times. The chain couples TRBV3-1 to TRBJ2-1; 13 positions agree with TRBD2. The CDR3 runs 16 residues. From germline, CDR1 is LGHDT and CDR2 YNNKEL (reference sequence). Trimming at V came to 4 bases and at J to 8 bases, leaving 8 bases not matched to a gene. The CDR3 DNA reads as TGTGCCAGCAGCCCGAGACTAGCGGGGGGTAGTCATGAGCAGTTCTTC. The encoded protein is CASSPRLAGGSHEQFF.

On this clonotype itself: At one boundary the junction diverges from the germline segment, which might be a read error. The V and J genes are TRBV5-1 and TRBJ2-3; D is perhaps TRBD1 (6 bases). Germline lookup yields CDR1 SGHRS and CDR2 YFSETQ. There are 14 residues in the CDR3. In DNA form, the CDR3 reads TGCGCCAGCAGCTTGGAAGGGGCAGGGGATATGCAGTATTTT. Its protein is CASSLEGAGDMQYF.

This clonotype has at least ten counts. The chain carries TRBV7-6 and TRBJ2-1; a possible D gene is TRBD2 (5 bases). The CDR3 sequence is 14 residues long. Germline V lookup: CDR1 SGHVS, CDR2 FNYEAQ. Trimming shortened V by 5 bases and J by 0 bases, and 8 bases separated the two germline ends. CDR3 in amino acids: CASSQEASYNEQFF. CDR3 DNA: TGTGCCAGCAGCCAGGAGGCCTCCTACAATGAGCAGTTCTTC.

This clonotype was detected many times. The chain uses TRBV5-1 and TRBJ2-2; 14 bases are a match to TRBD2. The germline gives CDR1 SGHRS, CDR2 YFSETQ. The J segment lost 6 bases and the V segment lost 3 bases, leaving 4 bases of the junction unmatched. This CDR3 contains 16 residues. The CDR3 sequence: CASSWGLAGAAGELFF. The CDR3 nucleotides read TGCGCCAGCAGCTGGGGACTAGCGGGAGCCGCCGGGGAGCTGTTTTTT.

This clonotype was counted at least ten times. This chain links TRBV12-3 or TRBV12-4 with TRBJ2-2; the D is unclear. The CDR3 is 15 residues long. The ends were cut back, 4 bases at V and 0 bases at J, with 9 bases in the middle. The CDR3 DNA reads TGTGCCAGCAGTTCCTACGGCGCGAACACCGGGGAGCTGTTTTTT. Translating it yields CASSSYGANTGELFF.

The chain employs TRBV5-1 and TRBJ2-5, with unresolved D. Per germline, CDR1 SGHRS and CDR2 YFSETQ. V was pared by 1 base and J by 1 base, with 14 bases between. This CDR3 has 16 residues. The CDR3 sequence: CASSLRVGVGQETQYF. The CDR3 coding sequence is TGCGCCAGCAGCTTGAGAGTTGGTGTTGGCCAAGAGACCCAGTACTTC.

Many counts were recorded for this clonotype. This sequence joins TRBV3-1 and TRBJ2-3, with 14 bases fitting TRBD2. Germline V gene data show CDR1 as LGHDT and CDR2 as YNNKEL (reference sequence). The CDR3 consists of 20 residues. With 4 bases clipped from V and 4 bases from J, the junction kept 16 bases outside the gene matches. In DNA form, the CDR3 reads TGTGCCAGCAGCCCACCGACTAGCGGGAGGGCGCCGTATTGTCCAGATACGCAGTATTTT. Amino acids: CASSPPTSGRAPYCPDTQYF.

This clonotype was seen only a few times. V usage is TRBV7-3 and J usage is TRBJ2-5; either TRBD1 or TRBD2 may fit D (6 bases each). The CDR3 is 16 amino acids. Looked up from germline, CDR1 is SGHTA and CDR2 is FQGTGA. V lost 3 bases and J 5 bases, leaving 19 bases between the germline ends. The CDR3 region is CASSLFGGRPTETQYF. CDR3 DNA sequence: TGTGCCAGCAGCTTGTTCGGGGGCAGACCTACGGAGACCCAGTACTTC.